The 19 T cell receptor beta chains below all came from one sample that was sequenced in a study of regulatory T cells in long-lasting Graves disease. Time point here: persistent/refractory GD, antithyroid drugs over 5 years with positive TRAb. The authors made the TCR library using RNA they extracted from PBMCs. With iRepertoire HTBI primers and Arm-PCR of CDR3 regions, TCR beta libraries were built. MiXCR was run by TCRdb on the multiplex PCR reads, yielding one entry per CDR3 protein. Here the sample spans some 370,000 distinct CDR3 sequences, less than 25% being singletons. Sequencing was performed on peripheral blood mononuclear cells (PBMCs), taken when the disease was refractory, from a patient treated with antithyroid drugs. These receptors all come from a female donor with Graves disease.

A note on this clonotype: This clone may be a read error of a much larger clone one base away. V is TRBV12-3 or TRBV12-4 and J is TRBJ2-5; 13 bases are a match to TRBD2. The CDR3 spans 19 residues. The V segment lost 5 bases and the J segment 7 bases; nucleotides outside the gene matches: 19. Written as DNA, the CDR3 is TGTGCCAGCAGTCCCAGGGGGACACTAGCGGGAGGGCCGGAGGGGACCCAGTACTTC. Translated: CASSPRGTLAGGPEGTQYF.

A word on this clonotype: Since a much larger clone is just one base distant, this may be a read error. This chain links TRBV2 with TRBJ2-2, with no clear D. From germline, CDR1 is SNHLY and CDR2 FYNNEI. CDR3 length equals 13 residues. The germline V and J ends were trimmed by 2 bases and 5 bases, with 6 bases remaining between them. The CDR3 spells CASSESWTGELFF. The DNA of the CDR3 is TGTGCCAGCAGTGAATCGTGGACCGGGGAGCTGTTTTTT.

Many counts were recorded for this clonotype. J is TRBJ2-5 and V is TRBV6-1; 7 bases fit TRBD1. CDR3 size: 17 residues. Per the germline V gene, CDR1 is MNHNS and CDR2 is SASEGT. Trimming removed 5 bases from V and 2 bases from J; junction bases left unmatched: 14. This chain's CDR3 is CASSPTLDRVRQETQYF. The CDR3 DNA reads TGTGCCAGCAGTCCTACCCTAGACAGGGTTCGTCAAGAGACCCAGTACTTC.

This chain joins TRBV20-1 and TRBJ2-4, with TRBD2 matching over 10 bases. The trim removed 3 bases at V and 0 bases at J, leaving 8 bases unmatched. Germline V lookup: CDR1 DFQATT, CDR2 SNEGSKA (reference sequence). This CDR3 is 17 amino acids long. The CDR3 nucleotides are TGCAGTGCTAGCTTAGCGGGAGGCCCCATAGCCAAAAACATTCAGTACTTC. Amino acid sequence: CSASLAGGPIAKNIQYF.

This clonotype was found a few times. The chain is built from TRBV7-9 and TRBJ2-7; the D gene is possibly TRBD2 (6 bases). The CDR3 spans 16 residues. V gave up 1 base and J gave up 7 bases, with 20 bases separating them. Germline V gene data show CDR1 as SEHNR and CDR2 as FQNEAQ (reference sequence). CDR3 coding DNA: TGTGCCAGCAGCTTAGGCGGGCAGGGAGGCTTGCGTGAGCAGTACTTC. Amino acid sequence: CASSLGGQGGLREQYF.

The V gene is TRBV11-2, the J gene TRBJ2-7; 9 bases agree with TRBD2. With 1 base clipped from V and 3 bases from J, the junction kept 4 bases outside the gene matches. Per germline, CDR1 SGHAT and CDR2 FQNNGV. CDR3 length: 15 residues. The CDR3 loop is CASSLGASGNYEQYF. The CDR3 coding sequence is TGTGCCAGCAGCTTAGGTGCTAGCGGGAACTACGAGCAGTACTTC.

This clonotype was seen a handful of times. CDR3 nucleotide sequence: TGTGCCAGTAGTATCCAGGTACTGAACACTGAAGCTTTCTTT. Translating it yields CASSIQVLNTEAFF. The rearrangement links TRBV19 to TRBJ1-1; no firm D call. Germline assignment: CDR1 LNHDA and CDR2 SQIVND (reference sequence). V gave up 3 bases and J gave up 0 bases, with 8 bases separating them. The CDR3 covers 14 residues.

Ten or more counts support this clonotype. The rearrangement links TRBV7-2 to TRBJ1-1; TRBD1 matches at 7 bases. The CDR3 is made up of 14 amino acids. Germline CDR1 reads SGHTA; CDR2 reads FQGNSA. V was pared by 6 bases and J by 3 bases, with 7 bases of the junction left unmatched. The chain's CDR3 is CASRPQGVHTEAFF. The DNA of the CDR3 is TGTGCCAGCAGGCCCCAGGGGGTGCACACTGAAGCTTTCTTT.

This clonotype was picked up many times. The rearrangement links TRBV10-3 to TRBJ1-1, with 8 nucleotides matching TRBD1. CDR1 and CDR2 (germline): ENHRY, SYGVKD. The CDR3 is made up of 14 amino acids. With V trimmed by 6 bases and J by 1 base, 4 bases remained unmatched. Here the CDR3 reads CAISKGQANTEAFF. The DNA for the CDR3 is TGTGCCATCAGCAAGGGACAGGCGAACACTGAAGCTTTCTTT.

This clonotype has a count of ten or more. CDR3 sequence (DNA): TGTGCCAGCTCACCGAACGGGCTTAGCAATCAGCCCCAGCATTTT. It translates to CASSPNGLSNQPQHF. The chain links TRBV18 to TRBJ1-5; D is uncertain. V was cut by 3 bases and J by 0 bases, with 9 bases left in between. The germline gives CDR1 KGHSH, CDR2 LQKENI. The CDR3 totals 15 residues.

The genes are TRBV29-1 and TRBJ2-7; 9 nucleotides match TRBD2. After removal of 6 bases from V and 0 bases from J, the junction contained 3 bases not matched to a gene. The CDR3 contains 13 residues. Germline V gene sequence: CDR1 SQVTM, CDR2 ANQGSEA. This CDR3 reads CSVVSGSSYEQYF. CDR3 bases: TGCAGCGTGGTTAGCGGGAGCTCCTACGAGCAGTACTTC.

In this sample, this clonotype turned up many times. V is TRBV19 and J is TRBJ2-7, with a tentative D call TRBD2 (8 bases). CDR1 and CDR2 (germline): LNHDA, SQIVND (reference sequence). The CDR3 is 17 amino acids. Trimming removed 6 bases at V and 3 bases at J, with 24 bases between. The CDR3 region has the DNA TGTGCCAGTAGCTCTCGCGGGGGGCAGGGGGTTCTCTACGAGCAGTACTTC. Translated: CASSSRGGQGVLYEQYF. The entire variable domain, with the rest obtained from reference TRBV19 and TRBJ2-7, is as follows: DGGITQSPKYLFRKEGQNVTLSCEQNLNHDAMYWYRQDPGQGLRLIYYSQIVNDFQKGDIAEGYSVSREKKESFPLTVTSAQKNPTAFYLCASSSRGGQGVLYEQYFGPGTRLTVT.

This chain connects TRBV6-2 or TRBV6-3 to TRBJ2-2; 8 bases match TRBD1. The ends lost 4 bases at V and 2 bases at J; junction bases unmatched: 3. The CDR3 covers 15 residues. From germline, CDR1 is MNHEY and CDR2 SVGEGT. The CDR3 loop is CASSSRGLNTGELFF. In nucleotides, the CDR3 is TGTGCCAGCAGTTCCAGGGGGCTTAACACCGGGGAGCTGTTTTTT.

V gene TRBV7-9 combines with J gene TRBJ1-1; D unresolved. V was shortened by 1 base and J by 5 bases, with 11 bases between the two germline ends. CDR1 SEHNR and CDR2 FQNEAQ come from the germline V gene (reference sequence). The CDR3 is 14 residues long. The CDR3 reads CASSLGLSGTEAFF. DNA for the CDR3: TGTGCCAGCAGCTTAGGTTTGAGTGGGACTGAAGCTTTCTTT.

The rearrangement uses TRBV12-3 or TRBV12-4 and TRBJ2-1; D gene uncertain. The CDR3 has 13 amino acids. Trimming removed 3 bases from V and 5 bases from J, with 8 bases in between. The CDR3 loop reads CASSFSRHNEQFF. CDR3 in DNA: TGTGCCAGCAGTTTTTCAAGACACAATGAGCAGTTCTTC.

Many counts were recorded for this clonotype. The chain employs TRBV11-2 and TRBJ2-7; possibly TRBD1 or TRBD2 for D (5 bases each). Germline-derived CDR1 and CDR2 are SGHAT and FQNNGV. Trimming removed 6 bases at V and 3 bases at J, with 18 bases between. CDR3 length equals 15 residues. The CDR3 is CASRPTRGAYYEQYF. CDR3 nucleotide sequence: TGTGCCAGCAGGCCTACGAGGGGAGCGTACTACGAGCAGTACTTC.

This clonotype was seen more than once but under ten times. V usage is TRBV20-1 and J usage is TRBJ2-7, with TRBD2 matching 7 bases. Germline lookup yields CDR1 DFQATT and CDR2 SNEGSKA (reference sequence). V gave up 0 bases and J gave up 3 bases; unmatched junction bases: 8. CDR3 length: 15 residues. This chain's CDR3 is CSARDPVTSNYEQYF. CDR3 sequence (DNA): TGCAGTGCTAGAGATCCCGTGACTAGCAACTACGAGCAGTACTTC.

Many counts were recorded for this clonotype. The J gene is TRBJ2-5, the V gene TRBV12-3 or TRBV12-4; maybe TRBD1 (6 bases). V lost 6 bases, J lost 7 bases, and 18 bases lay in between. The CDR3 is made up of 14 amino acids. The CDR3 coding sequence is TGTGCCAGCAGCCGGGACACCCACCATGGGACCCAGTACTTC. Its protein is CASSRDTHHGTQYF.

The CDR3 nucleotides read TGCGCCAGCACTCTGAGTGGGACGCCCCGCAACGAGCAGTACTTC. It yields the protein CASTLSGTPRNEQYF. This rearrangement joins TRBV5-1 to TRBJ2-7; D is possibly TRBD1 or TRBD2 (5 bases each). The CDR3 runs 15 residues. Trimming took 6 bases from V and 5 from J, leaving 21 bases between them. Germline V gene sequence: CDR1 SGHRS, CDR2 YFSETQ. Complete variable domain (other parts from reference TRBV5-1 and TRBJ2-7): KAGVTQTPRYLIKTRGQQVTLSCSPISGHRSVSWYQQTPGQGLQFLFEYFSETQRNKGNFPGRFSGRQFSNSRSEMNVSTLELGDSALYLCASTLSGTPRNEQYFGPGTRLTVT.